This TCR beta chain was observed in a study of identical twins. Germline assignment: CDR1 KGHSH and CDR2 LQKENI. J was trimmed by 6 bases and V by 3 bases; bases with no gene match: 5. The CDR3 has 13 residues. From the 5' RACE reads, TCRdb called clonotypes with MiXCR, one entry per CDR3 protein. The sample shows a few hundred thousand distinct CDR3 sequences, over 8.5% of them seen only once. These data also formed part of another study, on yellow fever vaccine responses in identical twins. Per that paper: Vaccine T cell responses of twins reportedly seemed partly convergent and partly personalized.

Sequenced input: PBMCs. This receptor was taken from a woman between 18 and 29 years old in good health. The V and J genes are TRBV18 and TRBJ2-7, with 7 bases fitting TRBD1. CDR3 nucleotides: TGTGCCAGCTCACCGAACCGGGACAGCGAGCAGTACTTC. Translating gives CASSPNRDSEQYF.